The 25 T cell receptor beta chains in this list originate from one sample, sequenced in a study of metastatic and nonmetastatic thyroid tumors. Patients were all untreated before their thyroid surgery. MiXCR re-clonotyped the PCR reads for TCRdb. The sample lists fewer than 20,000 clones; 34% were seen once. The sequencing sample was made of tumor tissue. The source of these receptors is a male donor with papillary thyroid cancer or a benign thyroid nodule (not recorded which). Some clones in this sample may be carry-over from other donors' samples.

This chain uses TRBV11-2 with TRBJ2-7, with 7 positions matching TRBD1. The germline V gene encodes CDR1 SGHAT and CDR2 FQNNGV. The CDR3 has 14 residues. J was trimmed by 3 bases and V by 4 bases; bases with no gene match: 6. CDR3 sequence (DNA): TGTGCCAGCAGCTCACAGGGGAATTTCTACGAGCAGTACTTC. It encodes CASSSQGNFYEQYF.

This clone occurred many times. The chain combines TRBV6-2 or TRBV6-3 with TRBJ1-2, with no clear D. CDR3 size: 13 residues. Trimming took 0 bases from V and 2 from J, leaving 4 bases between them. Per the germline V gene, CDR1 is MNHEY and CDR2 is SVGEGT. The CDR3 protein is CASSYSDNYGYTF. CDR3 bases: TGTGCCAGCAGTTACTCGGACAACTATGGCTACACCTTC.

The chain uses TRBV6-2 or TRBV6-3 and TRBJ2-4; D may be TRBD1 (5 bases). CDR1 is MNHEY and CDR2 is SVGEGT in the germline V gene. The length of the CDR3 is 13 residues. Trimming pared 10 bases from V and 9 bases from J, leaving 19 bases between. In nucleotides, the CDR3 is TGTGCCACCCACCCGACAGTCTCGGGCATTCAGTACTTC. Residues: CATHPTVSGIQYF.

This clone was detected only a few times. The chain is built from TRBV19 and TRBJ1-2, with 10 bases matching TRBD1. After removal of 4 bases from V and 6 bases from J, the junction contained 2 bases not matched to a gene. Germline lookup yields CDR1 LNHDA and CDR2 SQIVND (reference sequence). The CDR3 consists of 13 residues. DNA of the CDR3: TGTGCCAGTAGTACGGGGACAGGGGATGGCTACACCTTC. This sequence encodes CASSTGTGDGYTF.

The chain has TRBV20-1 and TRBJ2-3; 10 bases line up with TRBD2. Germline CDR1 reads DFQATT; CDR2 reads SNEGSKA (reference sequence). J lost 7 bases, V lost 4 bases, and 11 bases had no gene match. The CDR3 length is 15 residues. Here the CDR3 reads CSATTTSGDMNTQYF. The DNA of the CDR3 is TGCAGTGCTACAACCACTAGCGGGGACATGAATACGCAGTATTTT.

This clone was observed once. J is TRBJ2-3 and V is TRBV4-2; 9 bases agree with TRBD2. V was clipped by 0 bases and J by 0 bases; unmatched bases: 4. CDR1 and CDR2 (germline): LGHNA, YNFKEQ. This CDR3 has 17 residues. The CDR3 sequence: CASSQDLAGESTDTQYF. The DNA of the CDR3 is TGTGCCAGCAGCCAAGATTTAGCGGGAGAGAGCACAGATACGCAGTATTTT.

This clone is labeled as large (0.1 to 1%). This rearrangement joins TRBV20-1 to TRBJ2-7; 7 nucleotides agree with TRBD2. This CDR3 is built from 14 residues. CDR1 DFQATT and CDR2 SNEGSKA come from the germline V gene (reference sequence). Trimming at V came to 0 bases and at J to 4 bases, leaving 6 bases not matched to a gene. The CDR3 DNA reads TGCAGTGCTAGAGATTCCCCTAGCGGATACGAGCAGTACTTC. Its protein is CSARDSPSGYEQYF.

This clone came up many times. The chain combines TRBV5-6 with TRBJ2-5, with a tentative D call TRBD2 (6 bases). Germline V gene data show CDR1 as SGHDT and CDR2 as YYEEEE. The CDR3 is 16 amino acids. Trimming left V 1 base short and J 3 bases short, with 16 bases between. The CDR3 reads CASSLRGTSWEETQYF. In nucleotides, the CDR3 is TGTGCCAGCAGCTTGCGCGGGACCTCCTGGGAAGAGACCCAGTACTTC.

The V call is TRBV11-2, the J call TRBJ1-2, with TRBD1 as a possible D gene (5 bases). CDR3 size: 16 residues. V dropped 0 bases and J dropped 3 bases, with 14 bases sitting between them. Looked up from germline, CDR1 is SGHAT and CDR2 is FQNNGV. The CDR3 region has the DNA TGTGCCAGCAGCTTAGATTCGGCAGGGAACTACTATGGCTACACCTTC. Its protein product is CASSLDSAGNYYGYTF.

The DNA for the CDR3 is TGTGCCAGCAGCTTGATAGGGGTATATACGCAGTATTTT. Translated, it gives CASSLIGVYTQYF. This chain uses TRBV5-5 with TRBJ2-3; tentative D call: TRBD1 (5 bases). The CDR3 consists of 13 residues. The V gene's germline CDR1 is SGHKS and CDR2 YYEKEE (reference sequence). The V end was cut by 1 base, the J end by 7 bases, with 10 bases between.

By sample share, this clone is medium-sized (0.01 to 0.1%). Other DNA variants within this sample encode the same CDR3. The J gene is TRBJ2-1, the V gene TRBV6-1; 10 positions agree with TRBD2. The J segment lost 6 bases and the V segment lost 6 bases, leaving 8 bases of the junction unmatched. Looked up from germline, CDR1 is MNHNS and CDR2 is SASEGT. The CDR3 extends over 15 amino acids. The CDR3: CASRLIAGGPNEQFF. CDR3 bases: TGTGCCAGCAGACTTATAGCGGGAGGTCCCAATGAGCAGTTCTTC.

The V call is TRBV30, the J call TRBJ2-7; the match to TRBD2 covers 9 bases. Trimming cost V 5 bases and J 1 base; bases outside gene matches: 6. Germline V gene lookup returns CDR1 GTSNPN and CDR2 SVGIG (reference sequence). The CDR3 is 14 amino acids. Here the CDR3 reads CAWQGTSRSYEQYF. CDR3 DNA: TGTGCCTGGCAGGGGACTAGCAGATCCTACGAGCAGTACTTC.

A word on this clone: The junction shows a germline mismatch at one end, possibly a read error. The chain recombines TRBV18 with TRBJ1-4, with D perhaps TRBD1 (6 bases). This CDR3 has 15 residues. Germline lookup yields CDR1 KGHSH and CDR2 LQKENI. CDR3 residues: CASSPTGIQYEKLLF. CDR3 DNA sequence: TGTGCCAGCTCACCTACAGGGATTCAGTATGAAAAACTGTTATTT.

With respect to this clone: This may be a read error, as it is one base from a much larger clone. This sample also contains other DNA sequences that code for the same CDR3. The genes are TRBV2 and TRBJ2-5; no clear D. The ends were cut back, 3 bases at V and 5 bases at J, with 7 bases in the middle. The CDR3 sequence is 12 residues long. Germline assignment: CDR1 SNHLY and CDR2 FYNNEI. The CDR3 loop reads CASSETVETQYF. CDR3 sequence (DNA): TGTGCCAGCAGTGAGACTGTCGAGACCCAGTACTTC.

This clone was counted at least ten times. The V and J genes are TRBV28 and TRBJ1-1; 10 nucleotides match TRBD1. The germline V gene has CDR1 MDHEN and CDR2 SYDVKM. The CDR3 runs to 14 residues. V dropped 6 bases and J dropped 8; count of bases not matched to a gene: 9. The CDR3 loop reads CASRHPGTGEEAFF. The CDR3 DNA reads TGTGCCAGCAGACATCCCGGGACAGGGGAGGAAGCTTTCTTT.

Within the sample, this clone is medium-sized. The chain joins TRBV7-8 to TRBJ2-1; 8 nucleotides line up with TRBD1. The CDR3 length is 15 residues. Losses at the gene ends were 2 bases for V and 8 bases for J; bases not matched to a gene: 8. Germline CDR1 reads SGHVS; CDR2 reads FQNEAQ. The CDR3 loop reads CASSLSGSGGHEQFF. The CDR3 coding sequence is TGTGCCAGCAGCTTAAGTGGTTCAGGGGGCCATGAGCAGTTCTTC.

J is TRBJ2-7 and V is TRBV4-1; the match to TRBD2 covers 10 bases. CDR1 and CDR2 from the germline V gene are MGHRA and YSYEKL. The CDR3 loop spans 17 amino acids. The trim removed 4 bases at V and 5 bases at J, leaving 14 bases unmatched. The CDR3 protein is CASSRGLAVTNGNEQYF. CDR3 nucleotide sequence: TGCGCCAGCAGCCGAGGACTAGCGGTGACGAATGGGAACGAGCAGTACTTC.

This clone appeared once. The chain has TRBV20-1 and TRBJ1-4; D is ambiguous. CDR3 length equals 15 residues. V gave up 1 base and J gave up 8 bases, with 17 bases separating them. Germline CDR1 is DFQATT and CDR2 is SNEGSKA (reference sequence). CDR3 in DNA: TGCAGTGCTAGAGGTGTGGAAGGGAGGGCGGAAAAACTGTTTTTT. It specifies CSARGVEGRAEKLFF.

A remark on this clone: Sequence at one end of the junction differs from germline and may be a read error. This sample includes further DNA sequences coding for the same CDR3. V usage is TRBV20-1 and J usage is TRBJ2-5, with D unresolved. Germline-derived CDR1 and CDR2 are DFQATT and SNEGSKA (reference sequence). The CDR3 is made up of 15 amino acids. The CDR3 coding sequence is TGCAGTGCTAGAGTAGGGCAGACTTACCAAGAGACACAGTACTTC. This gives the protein CSARVGQTYQETQYF.

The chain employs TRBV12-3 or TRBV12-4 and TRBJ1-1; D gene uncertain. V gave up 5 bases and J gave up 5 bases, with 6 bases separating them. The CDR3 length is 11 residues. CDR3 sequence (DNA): TGTGCCAGCAGTAAAGGGACTGAAGCTTTCTTT. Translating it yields CASSKGTEAFF.

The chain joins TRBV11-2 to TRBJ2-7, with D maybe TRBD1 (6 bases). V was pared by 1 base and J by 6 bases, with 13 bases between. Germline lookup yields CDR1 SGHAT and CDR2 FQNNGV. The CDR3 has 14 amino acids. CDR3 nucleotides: TGTGCCAGCAGCTTAGGGGCAGGGGCGTTCGAGCAGTACTTC. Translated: CASSLGAGAFEQYF.

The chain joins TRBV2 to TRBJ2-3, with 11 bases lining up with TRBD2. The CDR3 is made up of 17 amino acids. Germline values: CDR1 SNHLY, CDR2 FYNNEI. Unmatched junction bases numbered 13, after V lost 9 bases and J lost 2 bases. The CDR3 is CARRKVTSGSVTDTQYF. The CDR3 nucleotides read TGTGCCAGGAGAAAGGTCACTAGCGGGAGTGTCACAGATACGCAGTATTTT.

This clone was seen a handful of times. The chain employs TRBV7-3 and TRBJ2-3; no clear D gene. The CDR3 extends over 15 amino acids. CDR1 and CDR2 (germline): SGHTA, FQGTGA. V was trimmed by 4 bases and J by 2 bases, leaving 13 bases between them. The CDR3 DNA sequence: TGTGCCAGCAGCTCGACCGACTCGAACACAGATACGCAGTATTTT. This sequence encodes CASSSTDSNTDTQYF.

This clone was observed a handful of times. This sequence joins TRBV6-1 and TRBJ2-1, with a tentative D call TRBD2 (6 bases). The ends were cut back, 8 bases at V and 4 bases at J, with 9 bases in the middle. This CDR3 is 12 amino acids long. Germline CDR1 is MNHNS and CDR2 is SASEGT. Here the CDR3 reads CASRDSYNEQFF. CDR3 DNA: TGTGCCAGCCGGGACTCATACAATGAGCAGTTCTTC.

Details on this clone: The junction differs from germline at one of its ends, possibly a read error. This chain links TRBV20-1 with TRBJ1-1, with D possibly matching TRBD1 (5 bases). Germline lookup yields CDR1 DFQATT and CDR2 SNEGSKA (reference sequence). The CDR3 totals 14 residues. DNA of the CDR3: TGCAGTGCTAGGGACATGGGAAGGGTCACTGAAGCTATCTTT. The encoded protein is CSARDMGRVTEAIF.